These T cell receptor beta chains were read from a single sample in a study of OX40 agonist ivuxolimab in advanced cancers. Sequenced by immunoSEQ multiplex PCR; TCRdb stores in-frame clones only, minus some. The table lists approximately 26,000 clones, 75% to 90% of them singletons. Specimen: CD4+ or CD8+ T cells sorted from blood, collected in a trial of the OX40 agonist ivuxolimab. The receptors were gathered from an adult with an advanced solid tumor such as melanoma, head and neck, liver or kidney cancer. The CDR3 runs from the conserved cysteine through the conserved F or W. D genes are given only for firm matches. Clone size appears in some rows only: once, few, many, or a class for an expanded clone.

j_call v_call clone_size d_call cdr3_length cdr3_nt cdr3_aa
TRBJ2-4 TRBV5-6 . . 13 TGTGCCAGCAGCTTGGCTGAGGAAAGCATTCAGTACTTC CASSLAEESIQYF
TRBJ1-1 TRBV6-6 once . 15 TGTGCCAGCAGTTACTTGGGAGGGCTCAACACTGAAGCTTTCTTT CASSYLGGLNTEAFF
TRBJ2-7 TRBV2 medium-sized TRBD1 13 TGTGCCAGCAGTAAGACAGGGGGGAACGAGCAGTACTTC CASSKTGGNEQYF
TRBJ2-7 TRBV5-6 . . 14 TGTGCCAGCAGCTTTTCGGCGGGCTCCTACGAGCAGTACTTC CASSFSAGSYEQYF
TRBJ1-3 TRBV4-3 once . 11 TGCGCCAGCAGCCAAGGGTCAGCCATATATTTT CASSQGSAIYF
TRBJ2-3 TRBV4-2 once . 16 TGTGCCAGCAGCCAACGGCTCAGTCTGGGGGCAGATACGCAGTATTTT CASSQRLSLGADTQYF
TRBJ1-1 TRBV7-8 . . 12 TGTGCCAGCAGCTTAGTGGGGGGAGACGCTTTCTTT CASSLVGGDAFF
TRBJ1-3 TRBV19 . . 12 TGTGCCAGTAGTATTCTTGGAAACACCATATATTTT CASSILGNTIYF
TRBJ2-3 TRBV7-6 once . 15 TGTGCCAGCAGCTTATATGGGGGTCTCACAGATACGCAGTATTTT CASSLYGGLTDTQYF
TRBJ1-4 TRBV2 . . 13 TGTGCCAGCCAAGGTAGAATGAATGAAAAACTGTTTTTT CASQGRMNEKLFF
TRBJ2-7 TRBV5-8 . . 12 TGTGCCAGCAGCGTGGCCGGGTGGGAGCAGTACTTC CASSVAGWEQYF
TRBJ1-1 TRBV20-1 . . 11 TGCAGTGCTAGAGGGGTAATTGAAGCTTTCTTT CSARGVIEAFF
TRBJ2-4 TRBV9 . . 16 TGTGCCAGCAGCGCCGGACCGACCCTAGCCAAAAACATTCAGTACTTC CASSAGPTLAKNIQYF
TRBJ2-1 TRBV27 . TRBD2 14 TGTGCCAGCAGTACCGGGACTAGCGGGTGGGGGCAGTTCTTC CASSTGTSGWGQFF
TRBJ1-5 TRBV10-3 . TRBD1 15 TGTGCCATCAGTGAGGGACAGGGGGTGAGTCAGCCCCAGCATTTT CAISEGQGVSQPQHF